The 17 T cell receptor beta chains presented below share a single source sample, sequenced in a study of CD8 T cells in Susac syndrome. With random hexamers, reverse transcription was performed on about 0.5 to 1 ug of RNA. TCRdb fed the immunoSEQ multiplex PCR reads into MiXCR, producing one record per CDR3 protein. The sample consists of over 120,000 distinct CDR3 sequences, over 90% of them appearing once. Sequenced material: CD4+ T cells from PBMCs. All receptors come from a human donor with Susac syndrome.

The gene calls are TRBV7-8 and TRBJ1-2; D perhaps matches TRBD1 (6 bases). The CDR3 is 17 residues long. CDR1 and CDR2 (germline): SGHVS, FQNEAQ. V shed 5 bases and J shed 0 bases, with 19 bases lying between them. The CDR3 nucleotides read TGTGCCAGCAGCCCCTCCCCGGCAGGGGACCCTAACTATGGCTACACCTTC. This codes for CASSPSPAGDPNYGYTF.

The J gene is TRBJ2-1, the V gene TRBV10-3, with TRBD2 identical over 14 bases. V was clipped by 6 bases and J by 8 bases; unmatched bases: 6. The CDR3 has 15 amino acids. The germline gives CDR1 ENHRY, CDR2 SYGVKD. In nucleotides, the CDR3 is TGTGCCATCAGGGCCGGGACTAGCGGGAGAGATGAGCAGTTCTTC. It encodes CAIRAGTSGRDEQFF.

The chain has TRBV7-2 and TRBJ2-5; weak D call: TRBD2 (6 bases). This CDR3 is 14 amino acids long. Germline assignment: CDR1 SGHTA and CDR2 FQGNSA. The V end lost 8 bases, the J end lost 1 base, and 14 bases lay between the germline ends. The CDR3 DNA follows: TGTGCCAGCCACAGGAGGGTTAGCCAAGAGACCCAGTACTTC. Protein sequence: CASHRRVSQETQYF.

The CDR3, as DNA: TGCGCCAGCAGCTTGTCTCAAGAGACCCAGTACTTC. Protein product: CASSLSQETQYF. The chain is built from TRBV5-1 and TRBJ2-5; D unresolved. Trimming left V 1 base short and J 2 bases short, with 3 bases between. From germline, CDR1 is SGHRS and CDR2 YFSETQ. The CDR3 length is 12 residues.

The chain links TRBV30 to TRBJ1-2, with 9 bases fitting TRBD1. V was pared by 4 bases and J by 8 bases, with 11 bases of the junction left unmatched. Germline values: CDR1 GTSNPN, CDR2 SVGIG (reference sequence). CDR3 length equals 14 residues. CDR3 loop: CAWKDEGQGNGYTF. CDR3 sequence (DNA): TGTGCCTGGAAGGACGAGGGACAGGGCAACGGCTACACCTTC.

V usage is TRBV9 and J usage is TRBJ1-1, with D possibly matching TRBD1 (6 bases). This CDR3 is built from 14 residues. Trimming removed 2 bases from V and 4 bases from J, with 12 bases in between. The germline CDR1 and CDR2 sequences are SGDLS and YYNGEE. CDR3 coding DNA: TGTGCCAGCAGCGTCGAGGGGGGTTTCACTGAAGCTTTCTTT. It yields the protein CASSVEGGFTEAFF.

The chain combines TRBV9 with TRBJ2-2; 13 nucleotides line up with TRBD2. The length of the CDR3 is 18 residues. The germline V gene encodes CDR1 SGDLS and CDR2 YYNGEE. Trimming removed 0 bases from V and 6 bases from J; junction bases left unmatched: 8. The CDR3 coding sequence is TGTGCCAGCAGCGTAGAACTAGCGGGGGGGTATTCGGCCGGGGAGCTGTTTTTT. Translating it yields CASSVELAGGYSAGELFF.

This rearrangement joins TRBV25-1 to TRBJ2-3, with 8 bases lining up with TRBD1. The length of the CDR3 is 14 residues. Germline-derived CDR1 and CDR2 are MGHDK and SYGVNS. The V gene end was trimmed by 5 bases and the J gene end by 5 bases; junction bases not matched to a gene: 6. CDR3 sequence reads: CASSPTGGRDTQYF. The CDR3 coding sequence is TGTGCCAGCAGTCCCACAGGGGGTCGAGATACGCAGTATTTT.

The chain employs TRBV20-1 and TRBJ1-3; 7 bases fit TRBD1. With 6 bases clipped from V and 2 bases from J, the junction kept 4 bases outside the gene matches. There are 13 residues in the CDR3. Germline values: CDR1 DFQATT, CDR2 SNEGSKA (reference sequence). This CDR3 is CSAQTGTGNTIYF. The CDR3 region has the DNA TGCAGTGCGCAGACAGGGACTGGAAACACCATATATTTT.

This clonotype was found once. This chain uses TRBV5-4 with TRBJ2-2; 7 nucleotides match TRBD1. CDR1 and CDR2 from the germline V gene are SGHNT and YYREEE (reference sequence). This CDR3 comprises 13 residues. The V gene end was trimmed by 4 bases and the J gene end by 6 bases; junction bases not matched to a gene: 3. The CDR3 nucleotides read TGTGCCAGCAGCCCAAGGGGGCCCGGGGAGCTGTTTTTT. Translation gives CASSPRGPGELFF.

The chain employs TRBV20-1 and TRBJ2-1, with TRBD2 matching 9 bases. This CDR3 comprises 14 residues. Germline CDR1 is DFQATT and CDR2 is SNEGSKA (reference sequence). The V gene end was trimmed by 3 bases and the J gene end by 4 bases; junction bases not matched to a gene: 4. The CDR3 here is CSASGLARYNEQFF. The CDR3 coding sequence is TGCAGTGCTAGCGGACTAGCGCGATACAATGAGCAGTTCTTC.

The CDR3 DNA reads as TGCGCCAGCAACTCCGGGACAGGGGGCGGAAAACTGTTTTTT. It specifies CASNSGTGGGKLFF. This rearrangement joins TRBV5-1 to TRBJ1-4; the match to TRBD1 covers 12 bases. The V and J ends lost 6 bases and 10 bases, in that order; junction bases with no gene match: 7. The CDR3 is made up of 14 amino acids. Germline V CDR1 and CDR2: SGHRS, YFSETQ. Full variable domain (remainder filled in from reference TRBV5-1 and TRBJ1-4): KAGVTQTPRYLIKTRGQQVTLSCSPISGHRSVSWYQQTPGQGLQFLFEYFSETQRNKGNFPGRFSGRQFSNSRSEMNVSTLELGDSALYLCASNSGTGGGKLFFGSGTQLSVL.

This clonotype appeared a single time. The V gene is TRBV15, the J gene TRBJ1-1; possible D gene TRBD1, 6 bases. The V end was cut by 1 base, the J end by 11 bases, with 14 bases between. CDR3 size: 13 residues. CDR1 and CDR2 (germline): LNHNV, YYDKDF (reference sequence). This CDR3 is CATSRARDIKAFF. DNA of the CDR3: TGTGCCACCAGCAGAGCACGGGACATCAAGGCTTTCTTT.

The rearrangement uses TRBV4-2 and TRBJ2-5; no clear D. CDR3 length equals 14 residues. CDR1 and CDR2 (germline): LGHNA, YNFKEQ. The V and J ends lost 1 base and 3 bases respectively, with 9 bases between them. The DNA for the CDR3 is TGTGCCAGCAGCCAAGTGCCAGCTAAAGAGACCCAGTACTTC. This encodes CASSQVPAKETQYF.

CDR3 sequence reads: CASSPRTGFEAFF. The CDR3 DNA follows: TGTGCCAGCAGCCCCCGGACAGGGTTTGAAGCTTTCTTT. The rearrangement links TRBV7-2 to TRBJ1-1, with 8 positions matching TRBD1. This CDR3 is built from 13 residues. The V gene's germline CDR1 is SGHTA and CDR2 FQGNSA. The V segment lost 5 bases and the J segment 7 bases; nucleotides outside the gene matches: 6.

The chain carries TRBV20-1 and TRBJ2-1; D perhaps matches TRBD1 (6 bases). V was trimmed by 6 bases and J by 5 bases, leaving 11 bases between them. In germline, CDR1 is DFQATT, CDR2 SNEGSKA (reference sequence). This CDR3 region has 12 residues. The CDR3 region has the DNA TGCAGTGCAGGCGGACAGCACAATGAGCAGTTCTTC. This gives the protein CSAGGQHNEQFF.

This chain uses TRBV20-1 with TRBJ2-1, with 16 bases matching TRBD2. Germline values: CDR1 DFQATT, CDR2 SNEGSKA (reference sequence). The CDR3 runs 19 residues. The V segment lost 1 base and the J segment 0 bases; nucleotides outside the gene matches: 6. In DNA, the CDR3 is TGCAGTGCTAGAGTGCCGGGACTAGCGGGAGGGAGCTCCTACAATGAGCAGTTCTTC. Translating it yields CSARVPGLAGGSSYNEQFF.